This T cell receptor (beta chain) was obtained from a study of blood T cell repertoires in COVID-19 (dated by TCRdb to 2018 to 2020). Background for the entire study: Collaborator samples came from the United States, Italy and Spain and covered acute and convalescent phases of COVID-19. The samples were drawn from two sources: the first 160 participants of the ongoing ImmuneRACE study, and over 950 subjects contributed by 6 global collaborators. The repertoires were made available in a free public database intended to serve as a resource for research on the immune response to SARS-CoV-2. The material from the prospective study consisted of cDNA or gDNA derived from T cells, B-cell-depleted T cells, or PBMCs. Subjects who had been exposed to COVID-19, were actively infected with it, or had recovered from it provided the deeply sampled blood TCRbeta repertoires that made up the dataset. HLA class I and class II types, where available, came from metadata supplied by the sample provider rather than from assay-based typing. A de-identified subject ID, COVID-19 status, age in years and sex were almost always included in the sample metadata. The research as a whole found: Clinical and demographic metadata were provided uncurated, with the amount varying by source and participant.

From V the trimming removes 4 bases and from J it removes 0 bases, while the gene matches leave 8 bases of the junction unaccounted for. The germline V gene (reference sequence) yields SGHNT for CDR1 and YYREEE for CDR2. From the cysteine up to the phenylalanine, the CDR3 has a length of 17 residues. Only the CDR3 region is kept as DNA, spanning 51 bases read in frame from base 1. TCRbeta CDR3 regions were amplified from genomic DNA by means of the immunoSEQ Assay, a bias-controlled multiplex PCR. Per the source publication's procedure: Nucleated cell counts per sample were estimated from amplification of reference gene primers within the assay. To quantify the absolute abundance of each unique TCRbeta CDR3 rearrangement, sequence reads were collapsed and filtered. For each sample, productive Simpson clonality was calculated as the square root of Simpson's diversity index across productive rearrangements. Entries here come from immuneACCESS through TCRdb and include only in-frame sequences with V and J called. Some clones fail to appear in such tables; in the studies checked, an unresolved V gene covers under half of the shortfall, and the cause of the remainder is unknown. V and J calls plus clone size are reproduced from that table; the DNA served to infer D and trimming. The sample has a few hundred thousand clones on record, about 88% of them singletons. The ten largest account for about an eighth of the sample.

Collaborating institutions collected whole blood in K2EDTA tubes following their own protocols. For TCRbeta analysis, collaborators shipped samples in one of three forms: frozen whole blood, isolated PBMCs, or DNA extracted from either of those sample types. This clone was seen a handful of times. The target of this receptor is not known. Base qualities are not provided; no much larger clone lies one nucleotide away. The receptor comes from a woman aged 60 to 75 with acute or convalescent COVID-19. The chain is assembled from TRBV5-4 and TRBJ2-1; 9 central nucleotides agree with TRBD2. Material: peripheral blood. The DNA sequence is TGTGCCAGCAGCCCCGGGACTAGCAGAAGCTCCTACAATGAGCAGTTCTTC. Its product reads: CASSPGTSRSSYNEQFF.